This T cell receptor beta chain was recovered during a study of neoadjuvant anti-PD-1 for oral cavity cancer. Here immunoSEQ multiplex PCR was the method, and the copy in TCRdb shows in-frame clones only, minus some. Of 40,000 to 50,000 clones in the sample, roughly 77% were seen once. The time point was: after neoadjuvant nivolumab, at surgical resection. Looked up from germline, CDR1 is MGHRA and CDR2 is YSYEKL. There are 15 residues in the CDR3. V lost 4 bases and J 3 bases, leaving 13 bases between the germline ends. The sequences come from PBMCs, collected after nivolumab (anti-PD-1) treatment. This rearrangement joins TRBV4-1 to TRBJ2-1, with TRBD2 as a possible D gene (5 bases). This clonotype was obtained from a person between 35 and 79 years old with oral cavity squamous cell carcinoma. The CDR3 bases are TGCGCCAGCAGCCCCCTGAGCGAGGGCTACAATGAGCAGTTCTTC. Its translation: CASSPLSEGYNEQFF.